The next 11 T cell receptor beta chains were all read from a single sample in a study of cytomegalovirus exposure and HLA in healthy donors. The PCR contained 60 Vbeta and 13 Jbeta primers. Sequencing was performed with immunoSEQ multiplex PCR; in TCRdb, only in-frame clones are kept and a portion is missing. The profile shows roughly 120,000 clones, roughly four fifths of them singletons. Material: PBMCs. All receptors derive from a man aged 45-65 years in good health and CMV-seronegative.

The chain employs TRBV7-9 and TRBJ1-1; D remains unclear. The germline V gene has CDR1 SEHNR and CDR2 FQNEAQ (reference sequence). Trimming stripped 5 bases from V and 7 bases from J, with 11 bases between. There are 12 residues in the CDR3. The CDR3 reads CASSPSRYEAFF. The CDR3 coding sequence is TGTGCCAGCAGCCCCTCACGGTATGAAGCTTTCTTT.

The genes are TRBV7-9 and TRBJ1-1; D uncertain. This CDR3 spans 14 amino acids. CDR1 SEHNR and CDR2 FQNEAQ come from the germline V gene (reference sequence). Trimming cost V 5 bases and J 4 bases, with 14 bases left between them. The CDR3 DNA follows: TGTGCCAGCAGCCCAATAGACGGGTCCACTGAAGCTTTCTTT. Residues: CASSPIDGSTEAFF. Based on the CDR3 plus reference TRBV7-9 and TRBJ1-1, the full variable domain is DTGVSQNPRHKITKRGQNVTFRCDPISEHNRLYWYRQTLGQGPEFLTYFQNEAQLEKSRLLSDRFSAERPKGSFSTLEIQRTEQGDSAMYLCASSPIDGSTEAFFGQGTRLTVV.

The chain links TRBV5-5 to TRBJ1-2, with D perhaps matching TRBD1 (6 bases). Germline-derived CDR1 and CDR2 are SGHKS and YYEKEE (reference sequence). The CDR3 consists of 15 residues. Trimming removed 0 bases at V and 1 base at J, with 10 bases between. The CDR3 protein is CASSLDRDLNYGYTF. The CDR3 nucleotides read TGTGCCAGCAGCTTGGACAGGGACCTTAACTATGGCTACACCTTC.

The genes are TRBV11-3 and TRBJ2-1, with D perhaps TRBD1 (5 bases). The germline V and J ends were trimmed by 6 bases and 0 bases, with 21 bases remaining between them. This CDR3 comprises 18 residues. CDR1 and CDR2 from the germline V gene are SGHNT and YENEEA. The CDR3 sequence is CASSFGTGRSSSYNEQFF. In DNA form, the CDR3 reads TGTGCCAGCAGTTTTGGAACAGGACGATCGAGCTCCTACAATGAGCAGTTCTTC.

The gene calls are TRBV29-1 and TRBJ2-7, with 8 nucleotides matching TRBD2. This CDR3 region has 14 residues. After removal of 6 bases from V and 0 bases from J, the junction contained 7 bases not matched to a gene. CDR1 is SQVTM and CDR2 is ANQGSEA in the germline V gene. This CDR3 is CSVTLAGSSYEQYV. The DNA of the CDR3 is TGCAGCGTCACCCTAGCGGGCAGCTCCTACGAGCAGTACGTC.

This clone occurred once. The V gene is TRBV5-1, the J gene TRBJ1-1; 7 bases align to TRBD1. V dropped 4 bases and J dropped 0; count of bases not matched to a gene: 6. The CDR3 contains 15 residues. CDR1 and CDR2 from the germline V gene are SGHRS and YFSETQ. CDR3 protein: CASSLTGPMNTEAFF. The CDR3 nucleotides are TGCGCCAGCAGCCTGACAGGGCCCATGAACACTGAAGCTTTCTTT.

Here the CDR3 DNA reads TGCGCCAGCAGCCAGGACAGGGAGGTGGTCGGCTACACCTTC. Translated, it gives CASSQDREVVGYTF. The chain links TRBV4-1 to TRBJ1-2, with 8 bases that match TRBD1. Germline CDR1 is MGHRA and CDR2 is YSYEKL. J was trimmed by 8 bases and V by 3 bases; bases with no gene match: 8. This CDR3 is built from 14 residues.

The chain combines TRBV7-9 with TRBJ1-1, with no clear D. V was shortened by 6 bases and J by 1 base, with 18 bases between the two germline ends. This CDR3 region has 16 residues. CDR1 SEHNR and CDR2 FQNEAQ come from the germline V gene (reference sequence). CDR3 bases: TGTGCCAGCAGGGATAACTCGGCAGGAAAGAACACTGAAGCTTTCTTT. This encodes CASRDNSAGKNTEAFF.

This rearrangement joins TRBV4-2 to TRBJ1-5, with 9 nucleotides matching TRBD1. The germline gives CDR1 LGHNA, CDR2 YNFKEQ. The length of the CDR3 is 15 residues. The trim removed 0 bases at V and 9 bases at J, leaving 6 bases unmatched. The CDR3 region has the DNA TGTGCCAGCAGCCAAGACCCGGGACAGGGAATGCCCCAGCATTTT. It encodes CASSQDPGQGMPQHF.

This clone showed up just a few times. In DNA, the CDR3 is TGTGCCAGTGGTAGCAGGGGGCGAGAGACCCAGTACTTC. This translates into CASGSRGRETQYF. The chain employs TRBV19 and TRBJ2-5; 8 nucleotides agree with TRBD1. Germline trimming cut 8 bases from V and 4 bases from J; bases unmatched to any gene: 6. Per the germline V gene, CDR1 is LNHDA and CDR2 is SQIVND (reference sequence). There are 13 residues in the CDR3.

This chain connects TRBV19 to TRBJ1-1; no definite D call. CDR3 length: 12 amino acids. Between the trimmed V and J ends, which lost 5 bases and 4 bases, there was a span of 8 bases. CDR1 LNHDA and CDR2 SQIVND come from the germline V gene (reference sequence). DNA of the CDR3: TGTGCCAGTAGTCTCGGTCCCACTGAAGCTTTCTTT. Translated: CASSLGPTEAFF.